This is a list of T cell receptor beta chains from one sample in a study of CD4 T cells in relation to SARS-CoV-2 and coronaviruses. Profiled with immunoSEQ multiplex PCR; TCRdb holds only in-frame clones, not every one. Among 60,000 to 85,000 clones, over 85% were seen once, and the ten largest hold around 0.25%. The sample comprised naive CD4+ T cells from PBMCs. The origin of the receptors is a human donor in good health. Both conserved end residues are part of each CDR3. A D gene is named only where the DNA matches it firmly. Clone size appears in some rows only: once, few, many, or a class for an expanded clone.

CDR3: CASSQASGLVGTEAFF
DNA: TGTGCCAGCAGCCAGGCGTCGGGACTAGTTGGCACTGAAGCTTTCTTT
V: TRBV7-9
size: NA
J: TRBJ1-1
D: NA

CDR3: CASSYVSNTGELFF
DNA: TGTGCCAGCAGTTACGTCAGCAACACCGGGGAGCTGTTTTTT
V: TRBV6-2/TRBV6-3
size: NA
J: TRBJ2-2
D: NA

CDR3: CASSPRRSIFIEQYF
DNA: TGTGCCAGCAGTCCGAGAAGGTCAATCTTCATCGAGCAGTACTTC
V: TRBV27
size: NA
J: TRBJ2-7
D: NA

CDR3: CASSRGGNSGTDTQYF
DNA: TGTGCCAGCAGCCGGGGGGGGAACTCCGGCACAGATACGCAGTATTTT
V: TRBV9
size: once
J: TRBJ2-3
D: TRBD2

CDR3: CASSQHRQPQHF
DNA: TGTGCCAGCAGCCAGCATCGCCAGCCCCAGCATTTT
V: TRBV2
size: NA
J: TRBJ1-5
D: NA

CDR3: CASSPSTGDSYGYTF
DNA: TGTGCCAGCTCACCATCGACGGGGGATTCCTATGGCTACACCTTC
V: TRBV18
size: NA
J: TRBJ1-2
D: NA

CDR3: CASSRSFYTDTQYF
DNA: TGTGCCAGCAGCCGCAGTTTTTACACAGATACGCAGTATTTT
V: TRBV7-6
size: NA
J: TRBJ2-3
D: NA

CDR3: CASSVGSLEPEAFF
DNA: TGCGCCAGCAGCGTGGGATCATTAGAACCTGAAGCTTTCTTT
V: TRBV5-1
size: NA
J: TRBJ1-1
D: NA

CDR3: CAISEEPDQPQHF
DNA: TGTGCCATCAGTGAGGAGCCCGATCAGCCCCAGCATTTT
V: TRBV10-3
size: NA
J: TRBJ1-5
D: NA

CDR3: CASSLLRDQPQHF
DNA: TGTGCCAGCAGCTTATTAAGGGACCAGCCCCAGCATTTT
V: TRBV7-3
size: NA
J: TRBJ1-5
D: NA

CDR3: CASSFGGQGVYEQYF
DNA: TGTGCCAGCAGTTTCGGGGGACAGGGGGTATACGAGCAGTACTTC
V: TRBV27
size: NA
J: TRBJ2-7
D: TRBD1

CDR3: CASSPNTQYF
DNA: TGTGCCAGCAGCCCTAATACGCAGTATTTT
V: TRBV7-9
size: NA
J: TRBJ2-3
D: NA

CDR3: CASSQRFSGANVLTF
DNA: TGCGCCAGCAGCCAACGATTCTCTGGGGCCAACGTCCTGACTTTC
V: TRBV4-1
size: once
J: TRBJ2-6
D: NA

CDR3: CAWSTGGPSREQYF
DNA: TGTGCCTGGAGTACCGGGGGGCCCTCTCGCGAGCAGTACTTC
V: TRBV30
size: once
J: TRBJ2-7
D: NA

CDR3: CASSESGWGSSYEQYF
DNA: TGTGCCAGCAGTGAGTCTGGCTGGGGAAGCTCCTACGAGCAGTACTTC
V: TRBV6-2/TRBV6-3
size: NA
J: TRBJ2-7
D: NA

CDR3: CASSQTDYNEKLFF
DNA: TGTGCCAGCAGTCAGACAGATTATAATGAAAAACTGTTTTTT
V: TRBV27
size: NA
J: TRBJ1-4
D: NA

CDR3: CASAQLADTQYF
DNA: TGTGCCAGCGCGCAGTTGGCAGATACGCAGTATTTT
V: TRBV28
size: NA
J: TRBJ2-3
D: NA

CDR3: CASSVGQGEEKLFF
DNA: TGTGCCAGCAGCGTCGGCCAGGGGGAGGAAAAACTGTTTTTT
V: TRBV9
size: once
J: TRBJ1-4
D: TRBD1

CDR3: CASSPNYATNEKLFF
DNA: TGTGCCAGCAGTCCTAATTATGCAACTAATGAAAAACTGTTTTTT
V: TRBV6-5
size: NA
J: TRBJ1-4
D: NA

CDR3: CASSLGLWGTQYF
DNA: TGTGCCAGCAGCTTGGGACTATGGGGGACCCAGTACTTC
V: TRBV11-2
size: NA
J: TRBJ2-5
D: TRBD2

CDR3: CAISGSNQPQHF
DNA: TGTGCCATCAGTGGGTCCAATCAGCCCCAGCATTTT
V: TRBV10-3
size: NA
J: TRBJ1-5
D: NA

CDR3: CSAREETQYF
DNA: TGCAGTGCTAGAGAAGAGACCCAGTACTTC
V: TRBV20-1
size: NA
J: TRBJ2-5
D: NA

CDR3: CASRPGTGVNTYEQYF
DNA: TGTGCCAGCAGACCCGGGACAGGGGTGAACACCTACGAGCAGTACTTC
V: TRBV11-2
size: NA
J: TRBJ2-7
D: TRBD1

CDR3: CASSPNLPSGPDTQYF
DNA: TGTGCCAGCAGTCCTAACCTCCCTAGCGGCCCAGATACGCAGTATTTT
V: TRBV27
size: NA
J: TRBJ2-3
D: TRBD2

CDR3: CASSYEGSGYEQYF
DNA: TGTGCCAGCAGTTATGAGGGTTCGGGCTACGAGCAGTACTTC
V: TRBV6-6
size: NA
J: TRBJ2-7
D: NA

CDR3: CASSLVGNSGETQYF
DNA: TGTGCCAGCAGCTTGGTGGGGAATTCAGGCGAGACCCAGTACTTC
V: TRBV5-4
size: NA
J: TRBJ2-5
D: NA

CDR3: CASSRYEQYF
DNA: TGTGCTAGCAGCAGATACGAGCAGTACTTC
V: TRBV7-7
size: NA
J: TRBJ2-7
D: NA

CDR3: CASSLGGGQPQHF
DNA: TGTGCCAGCAGTTTAGGGGGCGGTCAGCCCCAGCATTTT
V: TRBV12-3/TRBV12-4
size: NA
J: TRBJ1-5
D: NA

CDR3: CASSPSLAAGYGYTF
DNA: TGTGCCAGCAGTCCATCGCTGGCGGCAGGGTATGGCTACACCTTC
V: TRBV28
size: NA
J: TRBJ1-2
D: NA

CDR3: CAWSAKTGTAPHQPQHF
DNA: TGTGCCTGGAGTGCTAAGACCGGGACAGCCCCACATCAGCCCCAGCATTTT
V: TRBV30
size: once
J: TRBJ1-5
D: TRBD1

CDR3: CASIPEAYNEQFF
DNA: TGTGCCAGCATTCCGGAGGCTTACAATGAGCAGTTCTTC
V: TRBV6-5
size: NA
J: TRBJ2-1
D: NA

CDR3: CAITAGSSSYEQYF
DNA: TGTGCCATCACGGCAGGGTCAAGCTCCTACGAGCAGTACTTC
V: TRBV10-3
size: NA
J: TRBJ2-7
D: NA

CDR3: CASSPSTSGGPWETQYF
DNA: TGCGCCAGCAGCCCTTCGACTAGCGGGGGGCCATGGGAGACCCAGTACTTC
V: TRBV5-1
size: NA
J: TRBJ2-5
D: TRBD2

CDR3: CASSNRSGANVLTF
DNA: TGTGCCAGCAGCAACCGATCTGGGGCCAACGTCCTGACTTTC
V: TRBV3-1/TRBV3-2
size: NA
J: TRBJ2-6
D: NA

CDR3: CSGVSSAGATQYF
DNA: TGCAGCGGGGTGTCTAGTGCCGGGGCGACCCAGTACTTC
V: TRBV29-1
size: NA
J: TRBJ2-5
D: NA

CDR3: CASSHTSAEAFF
DNA: TGTGCCAGCAGCCACACAAGCGCTGAAGCTTTCTTT
V: TRBV3-1/TRBV3-2
size: NA
J: TRBJ1-1
D: NA

CDR3: CASSPRRDQPQHF
DNA: TGTGCCAGCTCACCCCGTCGCGATCAGCCCCAGCATTTT
V: TRBV18
size: NA
J: TRBJ1-5
D: NA

CDR3: CASSLEGGGDGYTF
DNA: TGTGCCAGCAGCTTAGAGGGGGGAGGAGATGGCTACACCTTC
V: TRBV7-9
size: NA
J: TRBJ1-2
D: NA

CDR3: CASRPTGSGGYTF
DNA: TGTGCCAGCAGGCCTACAGGGAGCGGTGGCTACACCTTC
V: TRBV27
size: NA
J: TRBJ1-2
D: NA

CDR3: CASSSSFYEQYF
DNA: TGTGCCAGTAGTTCTTCCTTCTACGAGCAGTACTTC
V: TRBV19
size: NA
J: TRBJ2-7
D: NA

CDR3: CASSQRRKGYGYTF
DNA: TGTGCCAGCAGCCAGAGACGGAAGGGCTATGGCTACACCTTC
V: TRBV27
size: NA
J: TRBJ1-2
D: NA